This T cell receptor beta chain originates from a study of blood T cell repertoires in COVID-19. Per the authors' pipeline: Amplification from reference gene primers served as the basis for estimated nucleated cell counts. This table comes from immunoSEQ multiplex PCR, and its TCRdb copy is limited to in-frame clones, with some not included. V and J calls and clone size come straight from that table; D and trimming were deduced from the DNA. Of about 170,000 clones in the sample, almost 85% were seen once. Comments on this clone: The junction does not match germline at one end; this may be a read error.

This CDR3 is built from 13 residues. This rearrangement joins TRBV12-3 or TRBV12-4 to TRBJ2-7, with 10 bases matching TRBD2. The material sequenced was peripheral blood. This clonotype originated in a woman of 80 years or more with acute or convalescent COVID-19. The CDR3, as DNA: TGTGCCAGCAGTCGGACTAGCGGCTCACCTGCAGATTTC. This gives the protein CASSRTSGSPADF.